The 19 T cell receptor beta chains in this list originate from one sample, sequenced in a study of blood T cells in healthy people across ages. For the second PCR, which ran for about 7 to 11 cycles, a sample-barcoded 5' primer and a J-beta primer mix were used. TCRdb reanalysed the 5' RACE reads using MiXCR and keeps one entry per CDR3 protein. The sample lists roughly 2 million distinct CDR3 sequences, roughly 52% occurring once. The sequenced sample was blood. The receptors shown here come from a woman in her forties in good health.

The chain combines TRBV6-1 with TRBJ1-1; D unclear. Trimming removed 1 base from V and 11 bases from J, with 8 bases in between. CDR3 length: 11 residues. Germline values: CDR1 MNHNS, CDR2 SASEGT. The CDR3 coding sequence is TGTGCCAGCAGTGAAGTCGGTAGGGCTTTCTTT. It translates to CASSEVGRAFF.

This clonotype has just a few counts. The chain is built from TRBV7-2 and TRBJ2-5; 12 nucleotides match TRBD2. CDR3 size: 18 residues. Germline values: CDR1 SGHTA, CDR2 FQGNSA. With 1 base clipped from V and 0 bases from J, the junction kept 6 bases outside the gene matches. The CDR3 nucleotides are TGTGCCAGCAGCTTAGTACTAGCGGGGGGCCGCTACCAAGAGACCCAGTACTTC. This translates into CASSLVLAGGRYQETQYF.

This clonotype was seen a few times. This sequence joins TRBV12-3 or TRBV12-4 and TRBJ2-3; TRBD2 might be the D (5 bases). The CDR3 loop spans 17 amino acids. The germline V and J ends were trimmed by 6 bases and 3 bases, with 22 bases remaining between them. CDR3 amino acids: CASSPPTGRDRTDTQYF. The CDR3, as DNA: TGTGCCAGCAGCCCTCCGACGGGCCGGGATAGGACAGATACGCAGTATTTT.

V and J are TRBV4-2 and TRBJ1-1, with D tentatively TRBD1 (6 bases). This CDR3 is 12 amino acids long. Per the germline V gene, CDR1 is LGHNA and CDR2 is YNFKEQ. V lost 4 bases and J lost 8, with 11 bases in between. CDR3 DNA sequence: TGTGCCAGCAGCCTGGATAGGGGGGAAGCTTTCTTT. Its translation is CASSLDRGEAFF.

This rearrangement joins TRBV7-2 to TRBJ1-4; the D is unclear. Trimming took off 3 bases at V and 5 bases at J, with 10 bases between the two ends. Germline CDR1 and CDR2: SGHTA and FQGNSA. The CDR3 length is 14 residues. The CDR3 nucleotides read TGTGCCAGCAGCTTCAATTACCCCAATGAAAAACTGTTTTTT. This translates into CASSFNYPNEKLFF.

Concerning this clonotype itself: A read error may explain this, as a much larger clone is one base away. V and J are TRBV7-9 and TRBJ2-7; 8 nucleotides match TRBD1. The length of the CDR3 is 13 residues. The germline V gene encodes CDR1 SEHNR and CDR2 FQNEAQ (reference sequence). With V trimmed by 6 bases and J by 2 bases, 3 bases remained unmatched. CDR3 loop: CASRGGQAYEQYF. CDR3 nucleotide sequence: TGTGCCAGCAGGGGGGGACAGGCCTACGAGCAGTACTTC.

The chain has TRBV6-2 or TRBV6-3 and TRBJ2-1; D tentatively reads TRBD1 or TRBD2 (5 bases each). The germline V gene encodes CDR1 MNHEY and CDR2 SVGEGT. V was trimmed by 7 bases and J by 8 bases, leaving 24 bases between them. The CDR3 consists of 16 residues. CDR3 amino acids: CASNSPRDHVLDEQFF. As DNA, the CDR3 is TGTGCCAGCAACTCACCCCGGGACCATGTTTTGGATGAGCAGTTCTTC.

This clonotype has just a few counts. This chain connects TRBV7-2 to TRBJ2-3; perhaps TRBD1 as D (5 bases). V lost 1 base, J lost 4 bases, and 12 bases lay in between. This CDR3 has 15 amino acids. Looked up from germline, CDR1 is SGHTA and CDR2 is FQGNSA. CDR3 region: CASSLDGRVADTQYF. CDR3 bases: TGTGCCAGCAGCTTAGATGGCAGGGTGGCAGATACGCAGTATTTT.

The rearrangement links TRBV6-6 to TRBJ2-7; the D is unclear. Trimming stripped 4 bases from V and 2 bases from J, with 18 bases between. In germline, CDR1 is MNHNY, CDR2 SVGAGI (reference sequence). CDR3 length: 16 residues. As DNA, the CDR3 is TGTGCCAGCAGTTTCCAAGATAACCCCCCAGCCTACGAGCAGTACTTC. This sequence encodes CASSFQDNPPAYEQYF.

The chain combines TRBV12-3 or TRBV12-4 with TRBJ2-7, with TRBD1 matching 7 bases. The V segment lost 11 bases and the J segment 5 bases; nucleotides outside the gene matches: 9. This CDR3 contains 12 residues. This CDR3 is CAGTGDSDEQYF. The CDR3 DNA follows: TGTGCCGGCACCGGGGACAGCGACGAGCAGTACTTC.

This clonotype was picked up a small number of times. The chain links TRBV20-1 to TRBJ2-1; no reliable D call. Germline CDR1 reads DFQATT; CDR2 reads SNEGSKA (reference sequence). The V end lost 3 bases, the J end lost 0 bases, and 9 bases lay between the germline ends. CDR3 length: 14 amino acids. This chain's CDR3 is CSASTPGSYNEQFF. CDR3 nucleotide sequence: TGCAGTGCTAGTACCCCAGGCTCCTACAATGAGCAGTTCTTC.

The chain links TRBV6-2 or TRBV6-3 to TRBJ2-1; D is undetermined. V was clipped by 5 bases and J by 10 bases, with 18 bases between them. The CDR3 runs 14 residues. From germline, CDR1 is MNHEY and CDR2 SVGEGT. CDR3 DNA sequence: TGTGCCAGCAGTCAAATGAGGACGGTCTACGAGCAGTTCTTC. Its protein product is CASSQMRTVYEQFF.

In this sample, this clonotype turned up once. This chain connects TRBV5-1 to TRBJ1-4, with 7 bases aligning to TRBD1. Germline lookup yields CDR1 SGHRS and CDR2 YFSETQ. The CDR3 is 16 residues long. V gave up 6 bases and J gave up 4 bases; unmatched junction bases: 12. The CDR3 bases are TGCGCCAGCAAATCAACACAAGGGACAGTTAATGAAAAACTGTTTTTT. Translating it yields CASKSTQGTVNEKLFF.

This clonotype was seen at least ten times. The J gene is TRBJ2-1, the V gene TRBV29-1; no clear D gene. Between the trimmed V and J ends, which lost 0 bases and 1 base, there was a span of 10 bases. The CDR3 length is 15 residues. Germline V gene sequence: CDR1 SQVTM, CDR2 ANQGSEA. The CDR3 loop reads CSVEEIQESYNEQFF. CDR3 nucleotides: TGCAGCGTTGAAGAGATCCAGGAGTCCTACAATGAGCAGTTCTTC.

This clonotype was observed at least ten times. The CDR3 reads CASKRGTQETQYF. The CDR3 nucleotides read TGTGCCAGCAAGAGGGGCACCCAAGAGACCCAGTACTTC. The V gene is TRBV2, the J gene TRBJ2-5, with D possibly called TRBD1 or TRBD2 (5 bases each). Germline CDR1 and CDR2: SNHLY and FYNNEI. CDR3 length: 13 residues. With 7 bases removed from V and 1 base from J, the gap between germline ends came to 10 bases.

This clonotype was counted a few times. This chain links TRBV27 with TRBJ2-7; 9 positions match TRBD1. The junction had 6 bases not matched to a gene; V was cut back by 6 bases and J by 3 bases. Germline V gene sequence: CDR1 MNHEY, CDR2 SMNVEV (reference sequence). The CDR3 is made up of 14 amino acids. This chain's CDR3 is CASSWGTGIYEQYF. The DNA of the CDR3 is TGTGCCAGCAGCTGGGGGACAGGGATCTACGAGCAGTACTTC.

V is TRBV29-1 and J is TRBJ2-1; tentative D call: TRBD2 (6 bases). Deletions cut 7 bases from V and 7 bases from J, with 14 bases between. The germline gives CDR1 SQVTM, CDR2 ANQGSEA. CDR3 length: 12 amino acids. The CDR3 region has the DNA TGCAGCGGTAGCGGACCCGGGAATGAGCAGTTCTTC. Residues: CSGSGPGNEQFF.

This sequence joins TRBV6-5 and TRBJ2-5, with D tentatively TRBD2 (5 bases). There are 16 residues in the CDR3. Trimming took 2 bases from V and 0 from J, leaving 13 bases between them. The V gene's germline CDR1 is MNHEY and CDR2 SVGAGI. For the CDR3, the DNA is TGTGCCAGCAGTTACGGGCGGGCAGCGGACCAAGAGACCCAGTACTTC. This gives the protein CASSYGRAADQETQYF.

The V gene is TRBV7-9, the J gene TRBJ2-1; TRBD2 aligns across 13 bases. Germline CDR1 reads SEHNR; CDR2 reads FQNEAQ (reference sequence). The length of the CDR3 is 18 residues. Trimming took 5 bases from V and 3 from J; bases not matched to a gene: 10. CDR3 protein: CASSVTTSGGAFYNEQFF. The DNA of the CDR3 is TGTGCCAGCAGCGTCACTACTAGCGGGGGGGCTTTCTACAATGAGCAGTTCTTC.